The 25 T cell receptor beta chains below were found in one sample sequenced in a study of shared clonotypes between healthy human individuals. TCRdb's table, derived via immunoSEQ multiplex PCR, lists solely in-frame clones and lacks some. The repertoire consists of approximately 320,000 clones, with around 90% occurring once and the leading ten covering about 16%. The sequencing input was memory CD8+ T cells sorted from blood. As to subset: CD45RO+ cells pooled with CCR7-negative TemRA cells. Source of these receptors: a man between 18 and 29 years old in good health.

This clone is a singleton in its sample. J is TRBJ1-1 and V is TRBV6-5, with D perhaps matching TRBD1 (6 bases). CDR1 and CDR2 (germline): MNHEY, SVGAGI. The CDR3 extends over 15 amino acids. V was trimmed by 0 bases and J by 7 bases, leaving 15 bases between them. CDR3 residues: CASSYSQGRKGEAFF. CDR3 coding DNA: TGTGCCAGCAGTTACTCGCAGGGGAGAAAGGGTGAAGCTTTCTTT.

The genes are TRBV29-1 and TRBJ2-1; 9 nucleotides align to TRBD1. The V gene end was trimmed by 6 bases and the J gene end by 1 base; junction bases not matched to a gene: 7. The CDR3 consists of 15 residues. The germline V gene encodes CDR1 SQVTM and CDR2 ANQGSEA. The CDR3 protein is CSVPQGADSYNEQFF. DNA of the CDR3: TGCAGCGTACCACAGGGGGCCGATTCCTACAATGAGCAGTTCTTC.

This sequence joins TRBV4-1 and TRBJ2-7, with D possibly matching TRBD1 (5 bases). CDR1 is MGHRA, CDR2 YSYEKL, per germline. V lost 0 bases to trimming and J lost 9 bases, with 9 bases between them. The CDR3 totals 12 residues. The CDR3 DNA follows: TGCGCCAGCAGCCAAGATGGCCAGGGGCAGTACTTC. The encoded protein is CASSQDGQGQYF.

This chain joins TRBV7-6 and TRBJ2-7, with 10 bases that match TRBD2. This CDR3 is 18 amino acids long. The V gene end was trimmed by 3 bases and the J gene end by 2 bases; junction bases not matched to a gene: 13. Germline assignment: CDR1 SGHVS and CDR2 FNYEAQ. DNA of the CDR3: TGTGCCAGCAGCTTGTTAGTCCCAGAGCGGGAGGGTCCCTACGAGCAGTACTTC. This sequence encodes CASSLLVPEREGPYEQYF.

In its sample, this clone was seen a few times. The chain has TRBV7-9 and TRBJ2-7, with 9 bases lining up with TRBD2. V was clipped by 5 bases and J by 2 bases; unmatched bases: 4. CDR1 and CDR2 (germline): SEHNR, FQNEAQ (reference sequence). The CDR3 spans 14 residues. For the CDR3, the DNA is TGTGCCAGCAGCGGAGCTAGCGGGGCCTACGAGCAGTACTTC. It yields the protein CASSGASGAYEQYF.

The J gene is TRBJ2-3, the V gene TRBV7-6, with TRBD2 identical over 9 bases. The germline V gene encodes CDR1 SGHVS and CDR2 FNYEAQ. V gave up 2 bases and J gave up 2 bases; unmatched junction bases: 5. CDR3 length: 16 amino acids. CDR3 DNA: TGTGCCAGCAGCTTAAGAGCGGGGGGCTTCACAGATACGCAGTATTTT. It translates to CASSLRAGGFTDTQYF. The complete variable domain, with remaining parts taken from reference TRBV7-6 and TRBJ2-3, reads GAGVSQSPRYKVTKRGQDVALRCDPISGHVSLYWYRQALGQGPEFLTYFNYEAQQDKSGLPNDRFSAERPEGSISTLTIQRTEQRDSAMYRCASSLRAGGFTDTQYFGPGTRLTVL.

This clone has a handful of counts. The chain is built from TRBV2 and TRBJ2-7; 7 bases are shared with TRBD1. CDR3 length equals 15 residues. Trimming cost V 7 bases and J 0 bases; bases outside gene matches: 9. Germline-derived CDR1 and CDR2 are SNHLY and FYNNEI. CDR3 in DNA: TGTGCCAGCAATCCCCGCCCAGGGGGCTCCTACGAGCAGTACTTC. Its translation is CASNPRPGGSYEQYF. The variable domain in full, with the rest retrieved from reference TRBV2 and TRBJ2-7, is EPEVTQTPSHQVTQMGQEVILRCVPISNHLYFYWYRQILGQKVEFLVSFYNNEISEKSEIFDDQFSVERPDGSNFTLKIRSTKLEDSAMYFCASNPRPGGSYEQYFGPGTRLTVT.

Only one count was recorded for this clone. The V gene is TRBV4-1, the J gene TRBJ2-7; a possible D gene is TRBD2 (6 bases). CDR3 length: 15 amino acids. CDR1 is MGHRA, CDR2 YSYEKL, per germline. V was pared by 0 bases and J by 3 bases, with 12 bases between. The CDR3 DNA follows: TGCGCCAGCAGCCAAGAGGAGGTGGGGGGCTACGAGCAGTACTTC. This sequence encodes CASSQEEVGGYEQYF.

Comment on this clone: Other DNA sequences in this specimen translate into the identical CDR3. The chain employs TRBV5-1 and TRBJ2-7; 8 bases align to TRBD2. Unmatched junction bases numbered 4, after V lost 2 bases and J lost 0 bases. The CDR3 runs 15 residues. Germline V gene data show CDR1 as SGHRS and CDR2 as YFSETQ. CDR3 sequence: CASSLAGASSYEQYF. The CDR3 bases are TGCGCCAGCAGCTTAGCGGGGGCGAGCTCCTACGAGCAGTACTTC.

The DNA of the CDR3 is TGTGCCAGCAGTTACGGGGGGGCGGGTACTCAAGAGACCCAGTACTTC. It specifies CASSYGGAGTQETQYF. This sequence joins TRBV6-5 and TRBJ2-5; a weak D match, TRBD2 (7 bases). CDR3 length: 16 residues. Trimming removed 2 bases from V and 2 bases from J, with 15 bases in between. CDR1 MNHEY and CDR2 SVGAGI come from the germline V gene.

This sequence joins TRBV6-5 and TRBJ2-7, with a possible D match to TRBD1 (6 bases). This CDR3 has 14 amino acids. Germline-derived CDR1 and CDR2 are MNHEY and SVGAGI. V shed 8 bases and J shed 2 bases, with 16 bases lying between them. The DNA for the CDR3 is TGTGCCAGCGGTGTTGGTGGGGGCACCTACGAGCAGTACTTC. Protein: CASGVGGGTYEQYF.

This clone was seen just once. The chain employs TRBV7-9 and TRBJ1-4; unclear D gene. The CDR3 is 12 amino acids. Germline CDR1 is SEHNR and CDR2 is FQNEAQ (reference sequence). The ends were cut back, 5 bases at V and 8 bases at J, with 9 bases in the middle. CDR3 bases: TGTGCCAGCAGCCCAGTGGAGGAAAAACTGTTTTTT. This sequence encodes CASSPVEEKLFF.

The V call is TRBV6-5, the J call TRBJ2-1; possible D gene TRBD2, 5 bases. V lost 2 bases and J lost 8, with 16 bases in between. There are 15 residues in the CDR3. The germline V gene encodes CDR1 MNHEY and CDR2 SVGAGI. DNA for the CDR3: TGTGCCAGCAGTTACGCGAGGGCCGTCGGGGATGAGCAGTTCTTC. It translates to CASSYARAVGDEQFF.

The chain combines TRBV28 with TRBJ1-5; D is undetermined. V lost 5 bases and J lost 0, with 11 bases in between. Germline-derived CDR1 and CDR2 are MDHEN and SYDVKM. The CDR3 totals 15 residues. The CDR3 nucleotides read TGTGCCAGCAGTCTCCAGGAGAATAGCAATCAGCCCCAGCATTTT. This encodes CASSLQENSNQPQHF.

The chain employs TRBV6-6 and TRBJ2-7; 7 positions agree with TRBD1. The J segment lost 5 bases and the V segment lost 8 bases, leaving 9 bases of the junction unmatched. Germline V gene sequence: CDR1 MNHNY, CDR2 SVGAGI (reference sequence). CDR3 length: 13 residues. CDR3 amino acids: CASREGAGNEQYF. For the CDR3, the DNA is TGTGCCAGCCGTGAGGGGGCAGGAAACGAGCAGTACTTC.

This sequence joins TRBV25-1 and TRBJ1-2; D not resolved. The V gene lost 4 bases and the J gene lost 4 bases, with 16 bases spanning the gap. Germline V gene sequence: CDR1 MGHDK, CDR2 SYGVNS. The CDR3 totals 15 residues. CDR3 amino acids: CASSGDRGPIYGYTF. The CDR3 DNA reads TGTGCCAGCAGTGGAGATAGAGGCCCGATCTATGGCTACACCTTC.

The chain employs TRBV7-9 and TRBJ1-3, with D maybe TRBD1 (6 bases). The CDR3 totals 16 residues. V dropped 4 bases and J dropped 2 bases, with 15 bases sitting between them. Germline V CDR1 and CDR2: SEHNR, FQNEAQ (reference sequence). CDR3 residues: CASSSAWGAAGNTIYF. The CDR3 DNA reads as TGTGCCAGCAGCTCGGCGTGGGGGGCGGCTGGAAACACCATATATTTT.

In its sample, this clone was seen many times. Written as DNA, the CDR3 is TGCGCCAGCAGCTCGGGGGGCCCAGAGACCCAGTACTTC. This codes for CASSSGGPETQYF. This chain links TRBV5-1 with TRBJ2-5; tentative D call: TRBD2 (7 bases). This CDR3 has 13 residues. Per the germline V gene, CDR1 is SGHRS and CDR2 is YFSETQ. The V end lost 3 bases, the J end lost 4 bases, and 10 bases lay between the germline ends.

V and J are TRBV5-6 and TRBJ1-2, with D unclear. V was clipped by 7 bases and J by 3 bases, with 16 bases between them. Germline V lookup: CDR1 SGHDT, CDR2 YYEEEE. The CDR3 loop spans 14 amino acids. In DNA form, the CDR3 reads TGTGCCAGCGGTACAGCGTCCTCCTACTATGGCTACACCTTC. Its protein is CASGTASSYYGYTF.

The gene calls are TRBV7-9 and TRBJ2-7; TRBD1 is a possible D gene (5 bases). The CDR3 contains 15 residues. Germline CDR1 and CDR2: SEHNR and FQNEAQ (reference sequence). Between the trimmed V and J ends, which lost 0 bases and 6 bases, there was a span of 15 bases. In DNA, the CDR3 is TGTGCCAGCAGCTTAGCCCAGGGCTACTTGGGCGAGCAGTACTTC. Translation: CASSLAQGYLGEQYF.

The chain links TRBV27 to TRBJ1-6, with no clear D. The CDR3 loop spans 13 amino acids. Trimming left V 5 bases short and J 7 bases short, with 9 bases between. Germline-derived CDR1 and CDR2 are MNHEY and SMNVEV (reference sequence). The DNA for the CDR3 is TGTGCCAGCAGTCCCTTGGGGAATTCACCCCTCCACTTT. This encodes CASSPLGNSPLHF.

The rearrangement links TRBV5-1 to TRBJ2-2, with 11 positions matching TRBD1. Looked up from germline, CDR1 is SGHRS and CDR2 is YFSETQ. Losses at the gene ends were 4 bases for V and 4 bases for J; bases not matched to a gene: 9. This CDR3 region has 17 residues. The CDR3 region is CASSPLGTGGFTGELFF. As DNA, the CDR3 is TGCGCCAGCAGCCCGCTGGGGACAGGGGGATTCACCGGGGAGCTGTTTTTT.

V and J are TRBV30 and TRBJ2-6, with TRBD2 identical over 7 bases. V shed 5 bases and J 0 bases; nucleotides not matched to a gene: 13. The germline V gene encodes CDR1 GTSNPN and CDR2 SVGIG (reference sequence). The CDR3 sequence is 18 residues long. The CDR3 nucleotides are TGTGCCTGGGACACTATAGCGGGCCCGAGCTCTGGGGCCAACGTCCTGACTTTC. The encoded protein is CAWDTIAGPSSGANVLTF.

The chain uses TRBV28 and TRBJ2-3; D may correspond to TRBD1 or TRBD2 (5 bases each). This CDR3 contains 15 residues. Trimming took off 6 bases at V and 0 bases at J, with 13 bases between the two ends. Per germline, CDR1 MDHEN and CDR2 SYDVKM. The CDR3 is CASSWDGESTDTQYF. The CDR3, as DNA: TGTGCCAGCAGCTGGGACGGAGAAAGCACAGATACGCAGTATTTT.

The rearrangement joins TRBV4-1 to TRBJ1-5, with TRBD1 matching over 7 bases. CDR3 length: 16 residues. CDR1 MGHRA and CDR2 YSYEKL come from the germline V gene. V was clipped by 4 bases and J by 9 bases; unmatched bases: 15. CDR3 region: CASSPRDSFWRRPQHF. For the CDR3, the DNA is TGCGCCAGCAGCCCTCGGGACAGCTTTTGGAGGCGGCCCCAGCATTTT.